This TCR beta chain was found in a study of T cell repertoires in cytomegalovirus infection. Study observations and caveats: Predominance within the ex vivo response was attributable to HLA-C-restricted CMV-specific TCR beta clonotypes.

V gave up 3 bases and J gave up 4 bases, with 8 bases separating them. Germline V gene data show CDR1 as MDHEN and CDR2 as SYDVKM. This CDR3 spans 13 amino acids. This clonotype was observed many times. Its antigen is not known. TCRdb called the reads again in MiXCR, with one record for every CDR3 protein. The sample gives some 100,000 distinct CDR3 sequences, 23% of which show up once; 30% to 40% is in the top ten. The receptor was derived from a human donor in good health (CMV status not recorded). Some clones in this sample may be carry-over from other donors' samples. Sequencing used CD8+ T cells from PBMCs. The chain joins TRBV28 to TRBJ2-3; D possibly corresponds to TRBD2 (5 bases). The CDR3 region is CASSFLAPDTQYF. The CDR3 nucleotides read TGTGCCAGCAGTTTTTTAGCGCCAGATACGCAGTATTTT.